Described below is a single T cell receptor (beta chain) sequence and its context. This sample was included in a study of blood T cell repertoires in COVID-19. Study-level background: Material from acute and convalescent COVID-19 was sourced from the United States, Italy and Spain. PBMCs, B-cell-depleted T cells, or T cells were the source of the cDNA or gDNA that made up the material.

In the original workflow: Amplification with reference gene primers provided the estimates of nucleated cell counts. Libraries were prepared by immunoSEQ multiplex PCR; TCRdb keeps only in-frame clonotypes and omits some of them. The V and J calls and clone size are taken from that table; D and trimming were inferred from the DNA. The table shows 80,000 to 100,000 clones, with more than 75% occurring only once. There are 15 residues in the CDR3. Per the germline V gene, CDR1 is MNHEY and CDR2 is SVGAGI. J gave up 1 base and V 8 bases, and 9 bases lay outside the gene matches. Specimen: peripheral blood. The receptor was derived from a man in his fifties or sixties with acute or convalescent COVID-19. The chain employs TRBV6-5 and TRBJ2-5; 8 bases align to TRBD1. In nucleotides, the CDR3 is TGTGCCAGCTACGACTGGGGGACAGGCCAAGAGACCCAGTACTTC. It codes for CASYDWGTGQETQYF.